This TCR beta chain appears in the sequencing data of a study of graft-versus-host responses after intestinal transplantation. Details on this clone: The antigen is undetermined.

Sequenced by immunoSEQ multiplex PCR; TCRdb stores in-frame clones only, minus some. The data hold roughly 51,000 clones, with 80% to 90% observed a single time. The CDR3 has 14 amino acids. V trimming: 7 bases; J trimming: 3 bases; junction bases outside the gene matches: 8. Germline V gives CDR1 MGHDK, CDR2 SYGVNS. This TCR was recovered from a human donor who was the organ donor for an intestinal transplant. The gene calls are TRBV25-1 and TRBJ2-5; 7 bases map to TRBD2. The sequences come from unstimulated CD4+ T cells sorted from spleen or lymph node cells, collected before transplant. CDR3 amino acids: CASKGRTSEETQYF. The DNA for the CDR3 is TGTGCCAGCAAAGGACGAACTAGCGAAGAGACCCAGTACTTC. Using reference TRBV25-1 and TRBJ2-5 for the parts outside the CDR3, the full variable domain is EADIYQTPRYLVIGTGKKITLECSQTMGHDKMYWYQQDPGMELHLIHYSYGVNSTEKGDLSSESTVSRIRTEHFPLTLESARPSHTSQYLCASKGRTSEETQYFGPGTRLLVL.